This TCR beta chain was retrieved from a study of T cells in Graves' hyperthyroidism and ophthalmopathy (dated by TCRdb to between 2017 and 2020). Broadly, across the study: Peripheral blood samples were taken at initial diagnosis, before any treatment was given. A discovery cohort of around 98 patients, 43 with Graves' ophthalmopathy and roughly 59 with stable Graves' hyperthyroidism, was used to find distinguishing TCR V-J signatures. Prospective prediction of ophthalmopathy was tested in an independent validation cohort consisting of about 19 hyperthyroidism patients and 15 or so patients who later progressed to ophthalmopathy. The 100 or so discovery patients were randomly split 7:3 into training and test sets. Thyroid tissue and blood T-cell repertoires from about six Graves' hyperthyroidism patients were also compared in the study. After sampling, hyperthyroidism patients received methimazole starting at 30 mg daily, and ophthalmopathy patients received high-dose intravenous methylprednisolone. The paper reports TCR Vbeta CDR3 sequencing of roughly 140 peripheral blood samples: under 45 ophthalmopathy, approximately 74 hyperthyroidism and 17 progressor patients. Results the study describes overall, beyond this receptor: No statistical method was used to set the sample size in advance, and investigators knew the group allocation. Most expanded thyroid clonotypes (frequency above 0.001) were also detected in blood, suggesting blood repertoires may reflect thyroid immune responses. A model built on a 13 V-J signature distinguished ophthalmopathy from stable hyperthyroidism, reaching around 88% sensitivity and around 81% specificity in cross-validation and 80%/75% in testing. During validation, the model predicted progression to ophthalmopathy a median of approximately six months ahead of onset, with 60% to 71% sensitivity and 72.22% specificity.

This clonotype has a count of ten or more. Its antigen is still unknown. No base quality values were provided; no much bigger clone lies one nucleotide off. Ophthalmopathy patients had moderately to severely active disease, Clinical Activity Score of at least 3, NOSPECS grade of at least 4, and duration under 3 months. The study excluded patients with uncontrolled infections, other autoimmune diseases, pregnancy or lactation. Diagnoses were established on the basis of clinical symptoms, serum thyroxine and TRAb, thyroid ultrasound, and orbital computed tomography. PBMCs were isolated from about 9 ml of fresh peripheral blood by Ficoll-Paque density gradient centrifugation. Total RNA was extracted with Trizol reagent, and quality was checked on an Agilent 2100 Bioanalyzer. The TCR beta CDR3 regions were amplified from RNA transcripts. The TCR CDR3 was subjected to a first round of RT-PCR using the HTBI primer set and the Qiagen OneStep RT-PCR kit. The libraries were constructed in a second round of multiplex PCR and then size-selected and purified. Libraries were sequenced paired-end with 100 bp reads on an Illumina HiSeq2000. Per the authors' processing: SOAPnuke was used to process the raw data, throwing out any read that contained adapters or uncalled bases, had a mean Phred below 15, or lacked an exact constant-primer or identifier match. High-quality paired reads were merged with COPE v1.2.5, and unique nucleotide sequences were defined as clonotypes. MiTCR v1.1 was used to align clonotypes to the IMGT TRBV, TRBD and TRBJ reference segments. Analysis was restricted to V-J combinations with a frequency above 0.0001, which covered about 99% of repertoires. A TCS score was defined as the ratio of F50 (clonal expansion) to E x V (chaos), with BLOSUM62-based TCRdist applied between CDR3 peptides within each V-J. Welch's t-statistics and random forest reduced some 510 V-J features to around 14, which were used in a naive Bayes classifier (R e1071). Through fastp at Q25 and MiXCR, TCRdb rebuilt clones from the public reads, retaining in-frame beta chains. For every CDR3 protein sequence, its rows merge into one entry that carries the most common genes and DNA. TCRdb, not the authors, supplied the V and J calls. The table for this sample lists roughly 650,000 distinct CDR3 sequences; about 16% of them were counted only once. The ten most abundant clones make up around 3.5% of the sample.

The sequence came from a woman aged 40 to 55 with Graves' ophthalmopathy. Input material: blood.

The nucleotide sequence reads as follows: TGTGCCAGCAGCCAAGATGACAGAAACACCGGGGAGCTGTTTTTT. Its amino acids are CASSQDDRNTGELFF. In this chain, TRBV3-1 is recombined with TRBJ2-2; TRBD1 is a weak D gene call, 5 bases matching. Inclusive of the bounding cysteine and phenylalanine, the CDR3 is 15 residues long. The CDR3 DNA has 45 bases and is translated from base 1. Trimming at the junction amounts to 0 bases on V and 2 bases on J, and the germline ends lie 7 bases apart. CDR1 LGHDT and CDR2 YNNKEL are derived from the germline V gene (reference sequence).